The 5 T cell receptor beta chains given below trace back to one sample, sequenced in a study of multiple sclerosis patients with progressive multifocal leukoencephalopathy. Method: immunoSEQ multiplex PCR; TCRdb's copy keeps in-frame clones and lacks some. The sample comprises more than 30,000 clones, approximately 92% of which are singletons, and 1.9% rests with the top ten. This sample's time point: before natalizumab initiation. Sequences were obtained from PBMCs. These receptors all stem from a man under 40 with multiple sclerosis.

This chain connects TRBV19 to TRBJ2-3; TRBD2 matches at 11 bases. Germline CDR1 LNHDA, CDR2 SQIVND (reference sequence). V was pared by 4 bases and J by 1 base, with 4 bases of the junction left unmatched. The CDR3 totals 16 residues. CDR3 DNA: TGTGCCAGTAGTACAAGACTAGCGGGACGCACAGATACGCAGTATTTT. This codes for CASSTRLAGRTDTQYF.

The chain has TRBV5-1 and TRBJ2-6; D is unresolved. CDR1 is SGHRS and CDR2 is YFSETQ in the germline V gene. The CDR3 runs 17 residues. V gave up 0 bases and J gave up 0 bases, with 10 bases separating them. This CDR3 reads CASSLGTAISGANVLTF. CDR3 sequence (DNA): TGCGCCAGCAGCTTGGGTACTGCTATCTCTGGGGCCAACGTCCTGACTTTC.

This sequence joins TRBV10-2 and TRBJ1-5; D is unresolved. Deletions cut 8 bases from V and 6 bases from J, with 17 bases between. The CDR3 has 14 residues. CDR1 is WSHSY, CDR2 SAAADI, per germline. CDR3 amino acids: CASRGLAASQPQHF. The CDR3 nucleotides are TGCGCCAGCCGAGGACTGGCAGCCAGTCAGCCCCAGCATTTT.

This chain joins TRBV29-1 and TRBJ2-5, with D perhaps being TRBD1 or TRBD2 (6 bases each). Trimming left V 3 bases short and J 3 bases short, with 20 bases between. The CDR3 totals 16 residues. Per the germline V gene, CDR1 is SQVTM and CDR2 is ANQGSEA. This CDR3 reads CSVDRGQTGGKETQYF. The CDR3 DNA reads as TGCAGCGTTGACCGCGGACAGACCGGGGGAAAAGAGACCCAGTACTTC. The complete variable domain, with remaining parts taken from reference TRBV29-1 and TRBJ2-5, reads SAVISQKPSRDICQRGTSLTIQCQVDSQVTMMFWYRQQPGQSLTLIATANQGSEATYESGFVIDKFPISRPNLTFSTLTVSNMSPEDSSIYLCSVDRGQTGGKETQYFGPGTRLLVL.

The chain joins TRBV11-3 to TRBJ2-3; D could derive from TRBD1 or TRBD2 (6 bases each). The V gene lost 3 bases and the J gene lost 1 base, with 20 bases spanning the gap. The CDR3 loop spans 18 amino acids. CDR1 is SGHNT and CDR2 is YENEEA in the germline V gene. CDR3 nucleotides: TGTGCCAGCAGCTTTTATAGCCGGAAGGAGGGGGGCACAGATACGCAGTATTTT. It translates to CASSFYSRKEGGTDTQYF.